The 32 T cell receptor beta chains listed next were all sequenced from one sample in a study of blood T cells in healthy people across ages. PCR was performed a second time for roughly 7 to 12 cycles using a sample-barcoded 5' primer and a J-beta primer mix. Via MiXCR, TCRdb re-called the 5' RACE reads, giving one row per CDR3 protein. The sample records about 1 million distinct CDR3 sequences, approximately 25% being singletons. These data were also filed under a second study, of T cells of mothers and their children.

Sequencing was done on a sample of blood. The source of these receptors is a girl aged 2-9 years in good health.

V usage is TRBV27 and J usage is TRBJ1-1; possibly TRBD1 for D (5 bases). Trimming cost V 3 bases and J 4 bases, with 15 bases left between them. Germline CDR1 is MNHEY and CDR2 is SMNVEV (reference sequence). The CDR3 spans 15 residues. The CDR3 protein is CASSFLYPGGTEAFF. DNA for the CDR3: TGTGCCAGCAGTTTCCTTTACCCTGGGGGCACTGAAGCTTTCTTT.

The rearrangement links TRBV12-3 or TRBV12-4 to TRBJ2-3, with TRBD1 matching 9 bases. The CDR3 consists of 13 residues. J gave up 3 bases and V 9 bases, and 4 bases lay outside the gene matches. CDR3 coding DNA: TGTGCCAGTGCCGGGACAGGGACAGATACGCAGTATTTT. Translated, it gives CASAGTGTDTQYF.

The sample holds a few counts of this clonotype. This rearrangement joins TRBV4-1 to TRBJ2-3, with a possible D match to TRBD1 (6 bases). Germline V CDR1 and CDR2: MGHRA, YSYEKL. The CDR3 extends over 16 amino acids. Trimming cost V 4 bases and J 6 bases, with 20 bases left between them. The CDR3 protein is CASSRGTRRRWDTQYF. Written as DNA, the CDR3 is TGCGCCAGCAGCCGTGGGACACGTCGACGGTGGGATACGCAGTATTTT.

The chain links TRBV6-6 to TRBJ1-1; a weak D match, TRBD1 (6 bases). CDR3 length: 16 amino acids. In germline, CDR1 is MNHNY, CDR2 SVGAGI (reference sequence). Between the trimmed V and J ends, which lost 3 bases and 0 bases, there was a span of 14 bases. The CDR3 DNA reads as TGTGCCAGCAGTTATCCCGCAGGGGCAATGAACACTGAAGCTTTCTTT. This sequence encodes CASSYPAGAMNTEAFF.

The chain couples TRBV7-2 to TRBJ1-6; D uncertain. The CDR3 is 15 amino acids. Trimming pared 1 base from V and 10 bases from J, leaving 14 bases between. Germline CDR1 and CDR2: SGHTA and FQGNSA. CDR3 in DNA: TGTGCCAGCAGCTTAGATTGGGGAGGAGGGTCACCCCTCCACTTT. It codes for CASSLDWGGGSPLHF. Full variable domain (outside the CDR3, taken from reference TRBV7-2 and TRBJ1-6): GAGVSQSPSNKVTEKGKDVELRCDPISGHTALYWYRQSLGQGLEFLIYFQGNSAPDKSGLPSDRFSAERTGGSVSTLTIQRTQQEDSAVYLCASSLDWGGGSPLHFGNGTRLTVT.

The CDR3 nucleotides are TGTGCCAGCAGTCCCCAGGGGGTAGCCTACGAGCAGTACTTC. Translated, it gives CASSPQGVAYEQYF. V usage is TRBV28 and J usage is TRBJ2-5; 7 bases match TRBD1. The DNA end favors TRBJ2-7, so the J call may be wrong. Germline V gene sequence: CDR1 MDHEN, CDR2 SYDVKM. The CDR3 is 14 residues long.

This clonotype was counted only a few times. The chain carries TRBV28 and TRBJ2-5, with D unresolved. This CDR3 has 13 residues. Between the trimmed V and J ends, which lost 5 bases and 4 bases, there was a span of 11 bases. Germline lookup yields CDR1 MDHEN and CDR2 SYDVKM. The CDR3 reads CASSPEQAETQYF. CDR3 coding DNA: TGTGCCAGCAGTCCAGAACAAGCAGAGACCCAGTACTTC.

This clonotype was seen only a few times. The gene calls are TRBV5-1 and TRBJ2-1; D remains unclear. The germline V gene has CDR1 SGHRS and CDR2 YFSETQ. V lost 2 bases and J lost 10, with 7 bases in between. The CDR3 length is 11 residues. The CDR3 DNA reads TGCGCCAGCAGCTTTGATATAGAGCAGTTCTTC. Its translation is CASSFDIEQFF.

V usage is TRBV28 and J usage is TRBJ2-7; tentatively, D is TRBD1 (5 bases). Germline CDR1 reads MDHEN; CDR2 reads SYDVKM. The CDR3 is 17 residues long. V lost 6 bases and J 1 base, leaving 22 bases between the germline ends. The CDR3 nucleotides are TGTGCCAGCAGGTCCGCAGGGTTCTCGGGTGGTTCCTACGAGCAGTACTTC. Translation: CASRSAGFSGGSYEQYF. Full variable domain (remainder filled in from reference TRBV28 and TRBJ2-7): DVKVTQSSRYLVKRTGEKVFLECVQDMDHENMFWYRQDPGLGLRLIYFSYDVKMKEKGDIPEGYSVSREKKERFSLILESASTNQTSMYLCASRSAGFSGGSYEQYFGPGTRLTVT.

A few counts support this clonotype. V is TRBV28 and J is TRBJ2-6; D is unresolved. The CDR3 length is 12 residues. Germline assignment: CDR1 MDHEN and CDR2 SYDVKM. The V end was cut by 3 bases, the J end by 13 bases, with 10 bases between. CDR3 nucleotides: TGTGCCAGCAGTTTTCCCACCTTAGTCCTGACTTTC. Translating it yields CASSFPTLVLTF.

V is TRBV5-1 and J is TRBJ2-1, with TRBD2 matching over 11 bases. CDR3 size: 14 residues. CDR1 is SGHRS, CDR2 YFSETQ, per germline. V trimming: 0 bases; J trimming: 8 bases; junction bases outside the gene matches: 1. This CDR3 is CASSLASGRYEQFF. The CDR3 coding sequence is TGCGCCAGCAGCTTGGCTAGCGGGAGGTATGAGCAGTTCTTC.

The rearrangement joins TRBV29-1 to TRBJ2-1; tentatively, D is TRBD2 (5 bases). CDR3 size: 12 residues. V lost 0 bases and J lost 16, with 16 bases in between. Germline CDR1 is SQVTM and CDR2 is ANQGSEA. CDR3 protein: CSVEDLEGSGFF. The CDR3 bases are TGCAGCGTTGAAGATCTGGAAGGGAGTGGTTTCTTC.

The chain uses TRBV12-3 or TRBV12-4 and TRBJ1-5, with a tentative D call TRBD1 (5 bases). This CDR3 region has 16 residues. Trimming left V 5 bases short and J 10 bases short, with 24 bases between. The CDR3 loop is CASSIGSGTVLSPQHF. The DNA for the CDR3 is TGTGCCAGCAGTATAGGATCGGGGACCGTTCTCAGCCCCCAGCATTTT.

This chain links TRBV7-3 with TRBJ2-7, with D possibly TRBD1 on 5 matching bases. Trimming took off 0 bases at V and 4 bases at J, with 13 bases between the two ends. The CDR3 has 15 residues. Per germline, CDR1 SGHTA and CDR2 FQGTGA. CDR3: CASSLTQGIGYEQYF. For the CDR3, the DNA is TGTGCCAGCAGCTTAACGCAGGGTATTGGGTACGAGCAGTACTTC.

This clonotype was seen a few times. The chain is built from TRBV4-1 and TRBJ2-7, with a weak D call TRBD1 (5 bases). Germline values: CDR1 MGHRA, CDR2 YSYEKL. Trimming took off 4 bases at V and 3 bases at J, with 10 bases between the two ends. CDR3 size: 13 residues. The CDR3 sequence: CASSPTVFYEQYF. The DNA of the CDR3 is TGCGCCAGCAGCCCGACAGTTTTCTACGAGCAGTACTTC.

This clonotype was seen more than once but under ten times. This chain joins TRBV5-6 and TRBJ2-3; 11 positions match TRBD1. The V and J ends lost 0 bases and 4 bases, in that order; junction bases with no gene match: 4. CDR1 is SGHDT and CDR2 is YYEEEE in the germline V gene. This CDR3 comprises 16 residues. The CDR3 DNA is TGTGCCAGCAGCTTGGCCGGACAGGGGGCGGCAGATACGCAGTATTTT. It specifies CASSLAGQGAADTQYF. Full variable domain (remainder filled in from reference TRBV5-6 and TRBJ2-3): DAGVTQSPTHLIKTRGQQVTLRCSPKSGHDTVSWYQQALGQGPQFIFQYYEEEERQRGNFPDRFSGHQFPNYSSELNVNALLLGDSALYLCASSLAGQGAADTQYFGPGTRLTVL.

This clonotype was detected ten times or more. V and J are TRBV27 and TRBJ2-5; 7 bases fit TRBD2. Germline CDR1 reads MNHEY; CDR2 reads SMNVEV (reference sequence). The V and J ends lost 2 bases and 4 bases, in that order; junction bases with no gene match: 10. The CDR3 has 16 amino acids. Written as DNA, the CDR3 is TGTGCCAGCAGTTTAGCGGGAGACCCCGGGGGAGAGACCCAGTACTTC. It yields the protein CASSLAGDPGGETQYF.

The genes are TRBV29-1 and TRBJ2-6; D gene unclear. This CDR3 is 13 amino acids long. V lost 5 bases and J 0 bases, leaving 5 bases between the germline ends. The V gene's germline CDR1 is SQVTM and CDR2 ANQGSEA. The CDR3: CSVWGSGANVLTF. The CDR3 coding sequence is TGCAGCGTTTGGGGCTCTGGGGCCAACGTCCTGACTTTC. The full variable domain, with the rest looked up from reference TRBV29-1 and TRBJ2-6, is SAVISQKPSRDICQRGTSLTIQCQVDSQVTMMFWYRQQPGQSLTLIATANQGSEATYESGFVIDKFPISRPNLTFSTLTVSNMSPEDSSIYLCSVWGSGANVLTFGAGSRLTVL.

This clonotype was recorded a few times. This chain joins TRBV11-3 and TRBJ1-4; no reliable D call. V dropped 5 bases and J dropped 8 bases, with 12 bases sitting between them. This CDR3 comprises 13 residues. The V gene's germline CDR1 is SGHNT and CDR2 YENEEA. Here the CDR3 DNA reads TGTGCCAGCAGCCGTGGCGTCTCGGAAAAACTGTTTTTT. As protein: CASSRGVSEKLFF.

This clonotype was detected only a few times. The CDR3 spells CASSPPGLARADTQYF. The DNA for the CDR3 is TGTGCCAGCAGCCCCCCTGGACTAGCGAGGGCAGATACGCAGTATTTT. This rearrangement joins TRBV3-1 to TRBJ2-3; 9 positions match TRBD2. This CDR3 comprises 16 residues. Per the germline V gene, CDR1 is LGHDT and CDR2 is YNNKEL (reference sequence). V shed 4 bases, J shed 4 bases, and the junction held 9 bases outside the gene matches.

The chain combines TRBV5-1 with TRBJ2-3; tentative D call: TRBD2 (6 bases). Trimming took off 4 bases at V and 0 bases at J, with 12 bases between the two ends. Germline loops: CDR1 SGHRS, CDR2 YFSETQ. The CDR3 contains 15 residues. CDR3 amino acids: CASSGMDYSTDTQYF. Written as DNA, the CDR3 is TGCGCCAGCAGCGGAATGGACTATAGCACAGATACGCAGTATTTT. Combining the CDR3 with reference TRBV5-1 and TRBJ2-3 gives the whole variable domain KAGVTQTPRYLIKTRGQQVTLSCSPISGHRSVSWYQQTPGQGLQFLFEYFSETQRNKGNFPGRFSGRQFSNSRSEMNVSTLELGDSALYLCASSGMDYSTDTQYFGPGTRLTVL.

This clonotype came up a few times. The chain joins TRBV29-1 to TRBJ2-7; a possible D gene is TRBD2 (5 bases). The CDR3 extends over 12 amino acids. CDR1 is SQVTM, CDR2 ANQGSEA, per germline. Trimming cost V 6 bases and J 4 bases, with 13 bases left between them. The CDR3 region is CSVLYRDYEQYF. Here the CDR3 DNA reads TGCAGCGTCTTGTATCGGGATTACGAGCAGTACTTC.

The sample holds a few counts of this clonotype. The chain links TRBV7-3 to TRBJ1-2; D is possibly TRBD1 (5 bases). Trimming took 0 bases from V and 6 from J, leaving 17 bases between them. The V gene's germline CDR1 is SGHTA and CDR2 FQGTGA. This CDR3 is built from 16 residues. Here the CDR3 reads CASSLTPYQGRDGYTF. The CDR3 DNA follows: TGTGCCAGCAGCTTAACCCCTTACCAGGGCCGGGATGGCTACACCTTC.

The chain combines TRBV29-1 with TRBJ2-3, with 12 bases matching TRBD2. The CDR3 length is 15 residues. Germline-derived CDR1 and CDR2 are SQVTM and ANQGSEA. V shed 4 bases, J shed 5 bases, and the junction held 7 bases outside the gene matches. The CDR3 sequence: CSVVLTSGGIDTQYF. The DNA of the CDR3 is TGCAGCGTTGTTCTTACTAGCGGGGGGATAGATACGCAGTATTTT.

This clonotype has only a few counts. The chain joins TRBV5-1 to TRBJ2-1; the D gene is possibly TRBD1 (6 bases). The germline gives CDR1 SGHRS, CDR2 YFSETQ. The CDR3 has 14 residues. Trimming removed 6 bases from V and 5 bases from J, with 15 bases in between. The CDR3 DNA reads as TGCGCCAGCAAAGGGACCCAGGGGAACAATGAGCAGTTCTTC. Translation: CASKGTQGNNEQFF.

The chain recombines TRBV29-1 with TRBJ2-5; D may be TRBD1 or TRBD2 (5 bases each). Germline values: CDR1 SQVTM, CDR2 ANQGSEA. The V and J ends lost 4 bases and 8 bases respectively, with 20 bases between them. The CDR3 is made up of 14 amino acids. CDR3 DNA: TGCAGCGTTGCGTTCCCCGGGACCGTCGAAACCCAGTACTTC. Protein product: CSVAFPGTVETQYF.

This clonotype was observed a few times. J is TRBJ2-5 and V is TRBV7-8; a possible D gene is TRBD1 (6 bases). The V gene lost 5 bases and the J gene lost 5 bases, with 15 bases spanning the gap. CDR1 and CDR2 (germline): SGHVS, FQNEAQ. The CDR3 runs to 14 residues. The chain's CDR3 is CASSKSGAPETQYF. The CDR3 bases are TGTGCCAGCAGCAAATCAGGGGCTCCGGAGACCCAGTACTTC.

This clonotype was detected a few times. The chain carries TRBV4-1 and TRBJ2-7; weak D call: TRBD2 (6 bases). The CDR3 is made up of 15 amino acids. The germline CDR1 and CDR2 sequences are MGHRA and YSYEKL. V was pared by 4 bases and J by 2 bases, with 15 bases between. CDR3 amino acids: CASSPRDFNTYEQYF. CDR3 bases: TGCGCCAGCAGCCCCCGGGACTTTAATACCTACGAGCAGTACTTC.

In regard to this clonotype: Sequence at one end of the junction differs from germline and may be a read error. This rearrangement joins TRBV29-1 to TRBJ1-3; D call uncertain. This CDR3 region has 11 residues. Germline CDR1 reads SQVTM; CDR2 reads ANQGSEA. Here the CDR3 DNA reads TGCAGCGCTGAAGGTCCGAACACCATATATTTT. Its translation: CSAEGPNTIYF.

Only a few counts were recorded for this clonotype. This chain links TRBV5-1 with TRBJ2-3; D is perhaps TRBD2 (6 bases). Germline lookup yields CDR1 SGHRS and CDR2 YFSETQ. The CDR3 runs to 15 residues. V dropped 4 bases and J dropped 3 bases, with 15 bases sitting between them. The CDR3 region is CASSVVAVRTDTQYF. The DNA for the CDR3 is TGCGCCAGCAGCGTGGTAGCGGTCAGGACAGATACGCAGTATTTT.

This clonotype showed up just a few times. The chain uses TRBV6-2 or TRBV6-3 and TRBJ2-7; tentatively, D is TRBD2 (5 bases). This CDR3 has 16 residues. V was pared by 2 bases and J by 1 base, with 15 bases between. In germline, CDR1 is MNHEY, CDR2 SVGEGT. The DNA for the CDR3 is TGTGCCAGCAGTTACGATAATAGCGCCGAATCCTACGAGCAGTACTTC. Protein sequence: CASSYDNSAESYEQYF.

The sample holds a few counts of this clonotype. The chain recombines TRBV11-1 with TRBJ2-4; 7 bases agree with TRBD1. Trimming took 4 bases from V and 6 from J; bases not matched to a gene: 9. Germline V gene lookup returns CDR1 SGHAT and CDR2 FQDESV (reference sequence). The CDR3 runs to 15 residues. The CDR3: CASSSNRDSLNIQYF. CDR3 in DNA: TGTGCCAGCAGCTCCAACCGGGACAGCTTAAACATTCAGTACTTC.